These T cell receptor beta chains were read from a single sample in a study of cytomegalovirus exposure and HLA in healthy donors. The repertoire was sequenced with immunoSEQ multiplex PCR; TCRdb's copy has only in-frame clones and lacks some. The table shows 180,000 or so clones, with about 81% occurring only once. The material sequenced was PBMCs. The receptors derive from a man aged 35 to 55 in good health and CMV-seronegative. The CDR3 runs from the conserved cysteine through the conserved F or W. A D gene is named only where the DNA matches it firmly. For some rows the clone size is stated as once, few or many, or as a class when expanded; others skip it.

D gene,CDR3 length,clone size,V gene,J gene,CDR3 DNA,CDR3 protein
TRBD1,15,once,TRBV2,TRBJ2-5,TGTGCCAGCAGTGGAGGAGGAACAGGGGTAGGGACCCAGTACTTC,CASSGGGTGVGTQYF
NA,12,NA,TRBV27,TRBJ2-5,TGTGCCAGCAGTTCCTACCAAGAGACCCAGTACTTC,CASSSYQETQYF
NA,17,NA,TRBV7-2,TRBJ1-2,TGTGCCAGCAGCTTTAGACAGGTCCGCCTTTCTAACTATGGCTACACCTTC,CASSFRQVRLSNYGYTF
TRBD1,13,NA,TRBV29-1,TRBJ1-2,TGCAGCGTCACAGGGGGCGCTGGCTATGGCTACACCTTC,CSVTGGAGYGYTF
NA,15,NA,TRBV6-1,TRBJ2-3,TGTGCCAGCAGCCGACAGGAATCCACATCTGATACGCAGTATTTT,CASSRQESTSDTQYF
NA,12,NA,TRBV28,TRBJ2-3,TGTGCCAGCAGTTTTCTACGGTATACGCAGTATTTT,CASSFLRYTQYF
NA,14,NA,TRBV5-4,TRBJ2-5,TGTGCCAGCAGCTCTGCGGCGGTGGGAGAGACCCAGTACTTC,CASSSAAVGETQYF
NA,13,NA,TRBV4-3,TRBJ2-2,TGCGCCAGCAGCCAAGTGCGGGCCGGGGAGCTGTTTTTT,CASSQVRAGELFF
TRBD1,15,NA,TRBV27,TRBJ2-1,TGTGCCAGCAGTCTGGACAGGGGAGGTAATAATGAGCAGTTCTTC,CASSLDRGGNNEQFF
NA,15,NA,TRBV28,TRBJ1-1,TGTGCCAGCAAACCCAGGTCACCAGTGAACACTGAAGCTTTCTTT,CASKPRSPVNTEAFF
TRBD2,16,NA,TRBV28,TRBJ2-1,TGTGCCAGCAGTATCCATAGCGGGAGCTCCTACAATGAGCAGTTCTTC,CASSIHSGSSYNEQFF
NA,15,NA,TRBV4-3,TRBJ2-1,TGCGCCAGCAGCCAAGAGTTTCACCAGAACAATGAGCAGTTCTTC,CASSQEFHQNNEQFF
TRBD1,16,NA,TRBV4-1,TRBJ1-1,TGCGCCAGCAGCCAAGATATCGGACAGGGCAACACTGAAGCTTTCTTT,CASSQDIGQGNTEAFF
NA,19,NA,TRBV7-6,TRBJ2-1,TGTGCCAGCAGCTCGCTGGCCAAGGGGGGCGGGAGAACCGGGAATGAGCAGTTCTTC,CASSSLAKGGGRTGNEQFF
TRBD2,15,NA,TRBV28,TRBJ2-7,TGTGCCAGTAGTACGGGGACTAGCGGGGTCTACGAGCAGTACTTC,CASSTGTSGVYEQYF
TRBD1,16,NA,TRBV19,TRBJ2-3,TGTGCCAGTAGTCCAGGGACAGGGGCCTTTACAGATACGCAGTATTTT,CASSPGTGAFTDTQYF
TRBD1,13,few,TRBV28,TRBJ2-7,TGTGCCAGCAGGACAGGGATTTCCTACGAGCAGTACTTC,CASRTGISYEQYF
NA,17,few,TRBV5-1,TRBJ2-1,TGCGCCAGCAGCTTGGCGCGGAACAGGGTGTATTCGAATGAGCAGTTCTTC,CASSLARNRVYSNEQFF
NA,13,NA,TRBV28,TRBJ1-1,TGTGCCAGCAGCCCCTTGGAGGTCACTGAAGCTTTCTTT,CASSPLEVTEAFF
NA,14,few,TRBV7-2,TRBJ2-1,TGTGCCAGCAGCTTATGGAGGACCACCAATGAGCAGTTCTTC,CASSLWRTTNEQFF
TRBD2,15,NA,TRBV9,TRBJ2-5,TGTGCCAGCAGCGGTAGCGGGGGAATTTGGGAGACCCAGTACTTC,CASSGSGGIWETQYF
NA,15,NA,TRBV5-1,TRBJ1-1,TGCGCCAGCAGATATATACAGGGAAGTTTCACTGAAGCTTTCTTT,CASRYIQGSFTEAFF
NA,14,once,TRBV7-6,TRBJ1-2,TGTGCCAGCAGCTTATTAGGGAGCGGCTATGGCTACACCTTC,CASSLLGSGYGYTF
NA,15,NA,TRBV6-6,TRBJ2-7,TGTGCCAGCAGTTACCCGGGAGTTAGTACCTACGAGCAGTACTTC,CASSYPGVSTYEQYF
TRBD2,16,NA,TRBV7-3,TRBJ2-7,TGTGCCAGCAGCTTAGGCGGGGGGACTCTCTCCTACGAGCAGTACTTC,CASSLGGGTLSYEQYF
NA,15,NA,TRBV6-6,TRBJ1-3,TGTGCCAGCAGTCGCCGAGAGAGGGCTGGAAACACCATATATTTT,CASSRRERAGNTIYF